The 25 T cell receptor beta chains below all came from one sample that was sequenced in a study of blood T cell repertoires in COVID-19. Clones were read by immunoSEQ multiplex PCR, and TCRdb kept only the in-frame ones, dropping some. The sample has more than 250,000 clones; about 85% are singletons. Sequencing was carried out using PBMCs or T cells enriched from blood (not recorded which). These receptors originate from a young woman who had recovered from COVID-19.

This clone was recorded only once. The genes are TRBV19 and TRBJ1-1, with a possible D match to TRBD1 (5 bases). The CDR3 covers 16 residues. V was shortened by 3 bases and J by 0 bases, with 14 bases between the two germline ends. Germline lookup yields CDR1 LNHDA and CDR2 SQIVND (reference sequence). The CDR3 DNA reads as TGTGCCAGTAGTATCTTCGCAGGGCCCCTGAACACTGAAGCTTTCTTT. This encodes CASSIFAGPLNTEAFF.

The rearrangement links TRBV10-3 to TRBJ2-5; 9 positions agree with TRBD1. V shed 0 bases, J shed 5 bases, and the junction held 1 base outside the gene matches. The germline V gene encodes CDR1 ENHRY and CDR2 SYGVKD. The CDR3 loop spans 14 amino acids. The chain's CDR3 is CAISESDRGETQYF. Written as DNA, the CDR3 is TGTGCCATCAGTGAGTCGGACAGGGGTGAGACCCAGTACTTC.

This CDR3 reads CASSIAQGMNTEAFF. CDR3 sequence (DNA): TGTGCCAGTAGTATAGCCCAGGGGATGAACACTGAAGCTTTCTTT. This chain links TRBV19 with TRBJ1-1, with D maybe TRBD1 (6 bases). Germline V gene lookup returns CDR1 LNHDA and CDR2 SQIVND (reference sequence). The CDR3 is made up of 15 amino acids. V lost 1 base and J 0 bases, leaving 9 bases between the germline ends.

The V and J genes are TRBV29-1 and TRBJ1-2, with 7 nucleotides matching TRBD1. CDR1 SQVTM and CDR2 ANQGSEA come from the germline V gene. This CDR3 comprises 13 residues. The J segment lost 4 bases and the V segment lost 4 bases, leaving 6 bases of the junction unmatched. Here the CDR3 DNA reads TGCAGCGTTGTCGTGGCAGGGGGCTATGGCTACACCTTC. It encodes CSVVVAGGYGYTF.

The V and J genes are TRBV12-5 and TRBJ2-1, with unresolved D. The CDR3 length is 11 residues. The V gene lost 6 bases and the J gene lost 8 bases, with 8 bases spanning the gap. In germline, CDR1 is LGHNT, CDR2 FRNRAP. The CDR3 region has the DNA TGTGCTAGTGGCCCCCGTGATGAGCAGTTCTTC. It translates to CASGPRDEQFF.

The V call is TRBV6-1, the J call TRBJ2-2; TRBD2 aligns across 11 bases. J was trimmed by 7 bases and V by 2 bases; bases with no gene match: 3. The CDR3 runs to 15 residues. CDR1 is MNHNS, CDR2 SASEGT, per germline. The CDR3 reads CASSERGLAVGELFF. CDR3 nucleotide sequence: TGTGCCAGCAGTGAAAGGGGACTAGCGGTCGGGGAGCTGTTTTTT.

V and J are TRBV27 and TRBJ2-3; TRBD2 matches 8 bases. This CDR3 is 17 amino acids long. Trimming took 3 bases from V and 2 from J; bases not matched to a gene: 10. Per germline, CDR1 MNHEY and CDR2 SMNVEV (reference sequence). The CDR3 loop is CASSLFGRGVITDTQYF. The CDR3 coding sequence is TGTGCCAGCAGTTTGTTCGGGAGGGGGGTAATCACAGATACGCAGTATTTT.

The rearrangement links TRBV29-1 to TRBJ2-3; 7 bases line up with TRBD2. Losses at the gene ends were 2 bases for V and 1 base for J; bases not matched to a gene: 3. Germline V gene lookup returns CDR1 SQVTM and CDR2 ANQGSEA. This CDR3 spans 14 amino acids. This chain's CDR3 is CSVETGGRTDTQYF. The CDR3 DNA follows: TGCAGCGTTGAAACGGGGGGTCGCACAGATACGCAGTATTTT.

Only a few counts were recorded for this clone. The rearrangement links TRBV7-6 to TRBJ1-1; possibly TRBD1 for D (5 bases). There are 17 residues in the CDR3. Germline V gene lookup returns CDR1 SGHVS and CDR2 FNYEAQ. The germline V and J ends were trimmed by 5 bases and 3 bases, with 22 bases remaining between them. The CDR3 loop is CASSLRRGRADDTEAFF. CDR3 DNA: TGTGCCAGCAGCCTACGGAGGGGCCGCGCAGATGACACTGAAGCTTTCTTT. The whole variable domain, filled in from reference TRBV7-6 and TRBJ1-1, reads GAGVSQSPRYKVTKRGQDVALRCDPISGHVSLYWYRQALGQGPEFLTYFNYEAQQDKSGLPNDRFSAERPEGSISTLTIQRTEQRDSAMYRCASSLRRGRADDTEAFFGQGTRLTVV.

The rearrangement joins TRBV30 to TRBJ2-5, with TRBD1 as a possible D gene (6 bases). Germline CDR1 is GTSNPN and CDR2 is SVGIG (reference sequence). The length of the CDR3 is 15 residues. Deletions cut 0 bases from V and 4 bases from J, with 15 bases between. The CDR3 reads CAWSVLTGNRETQYF. CDR3 in DNA: TGTGCCTGGAGTGTATTAACAGGGAATAGAGAGACCCAGTACTTC.

The chain combines TRBV4-1 with TRBJ2-1, with TRBD1 identical over 9 bases. The CDR3 has 16 residues. The V segment lost 2 bases and the J segment 3 bases; nucleotides outside the gene matches: 5. Per germline, CDR1 MGHRA and CDR2 YSYEKL. The CDR3, as DNA: TGCGCCAGCAGCCAAAATCCGGGACAGGGCTACAATGAGCAGTTCTTC. Translation: CASSQNPGQGYNEQFF.

The J gene is TRBJ1-1, the V gene TRBV9; unclear D gene. CDR3 length equals 15 residues. Trimming cost V 0 bases and J 3 bases, with 12 bases left between them. Germline CDR1 reads SGDLS; CDR2 reads YYNGEE. CDR3 residues: CASSVATSIDTEAFF. CDR3 DNA: TGTGCCAGCAGCGTAGCTACCTCCATCGACACTGAAGCTTTCTTT.

This clone was counted a few times. The J gene is TRBJ1-3, the V gene TRBV4-1; 8 bases are shared with TRBD1. The CDR3 consists of 17 residues. The V segment lost 0 bases and the J segment 3 bases; nucleotides outside the gene matches: 7. Germline V gene data show CDR1 as MGHRA and CDR2 as YSYEKL. This CDR3 reads CASSQDLPGGFGNTIYF. CDR3 in DNA: TGCGCCAGCAGCCAAGATTTGCCAGGGGGCTTTGGAAACACCATATATTTT.

The chain couples TRBV11-1 to TRBJ1-1, with a tentative D call TRBD1 (5 bases). This CDR3 contains 13 residues. Germline V CDR1 and CDR2: SGHAT, FQDESV (reference sequence). V was cut by 5 bases and J by 0 bases, with 7 bases left in between. The CDR3 loop reads CASSTTVNTEAFF. In nucleotides, the CDR3 is TGTGCCAGCAGCACGACAGTGAACACTGAAGCTTTCTTT.

This clone was observed a handful of times. The chain combines TRBV1 with TRBJ1-3; TRBD1 is the table's D call, not checked against the DNA. TRBV1 is noted as a pseudogene. CDR3 length: 15 amino acids. CDR3 sequence: CTSSQDRQGPNTIYF. The CDR3 bases are TGCACCAGCAGCCAAGATCGGCAGGGTCCAAACACCATATATTTT.

In this sample, this clone turned up a few times. The J gene is TRBJ1-2, the V gene TRBV18, with D unresolved. This CDR3 has 9 residues. Germline assignment: CDR1 KGHSH and CDR2 LQKENI. As DNA, the CDR3 is TGTGTCGCCGCGGCGGGCTACACCTTC. Amino acids: CVAAAGYTF.

The chain carries TRBV5-4 and TRBJ1-3; 7 bases agree with TRBD1. CDR1 SGHNT and CDR2 YYREEE come from the germline V gene (reference sequence). This CDR3 is 16 amino acids long. Losses at the gene ends were 4 bases for V and 0 bases for J; bases not matched to a gene: 7. This CDR3 reads CASSAGQLFSGNTIYF. CDR3 bases: TGTGCCAGCAGCGCGGGACAGCTTTTCTCTGGAAACACCATATATTTT.

This clone was detected only once. The chain employs TRBV6-2 or TRBV6-3 and TRBJ2-3; 9 bases map to TRBD1. With 4 bases clipped from V and 5 bases from J, the junction kept 7 bases outside the gene matches. The germline V gene has CDR1 MNHEY and CDR2 SVGEGT. The length of the CDR3 is 15 residues. The CDR3 coding sequence is TGTGCCAGCAGTTCCCCGGGACAGGGCTTAGATACGCAGTATTTT. It is translated as CASSSPGQGLDTQYF.

The rearrangement links TRBV6-5 to TRBJ1-2; no clear D. Per the germline V gene, CDR1 is MNHEY and CDR2 is SVGAGI. V gave up 2 bases and J gave up 8 bases, with 9 bases separating them. This CDR3 contains 12 residues. CDR3 loop: CASSYTGGGYTF. CDR3 bases: TGTGCCAGCAGTTACACCGGCGGGGGCTACACCTTC.

This clone was detected once. The chain links TRBV27 to TRBJ1-1; D is uncertain. The V end was cut by 6 bases, the J end by 3 bases, with 14 bases between. This CDR3 spans 14 amino acids. Germline loops: CDR1 MNHEY, CDR2 SMNVEV (reference sequence). The DNA for the CDR3 is TGTGCCAGCAGCCCCAGGCGGGAGTACACTGAAGCTTTCTTT. Its protein is CASSPRREYTEAFF.

This rearrangement joins TRBV30 to TRBJ2-7, with D possibly being TRBD1 (6 bases). Germline V gives CDR1 GTSNPN, CDR2 SVGIG (reference sequence). V was trimmed by 7 bases and J by 2 bases, leaving 12 bases between them. The CDR3 consists of 12 residues. CDR3 sequence (DNA): TGTGCCTCAAGGCCAGGGGCCTACGAGCAGTACTTC. Translating gives CASRPGAYEQYF.

The V and J genes are TRBV12-3 or TRBV12-4 and TRBJ1-5; 9 nucleotides align to TRBD1. The CDR3 is 12 amino acids. The J segment lost 8 bases and the V segment lost 8 bases, leaving 4 bases of the junction unmatched. The CDR3 sequence: CASSGQGEPQHF. CDR3 nucleotide sequence: TGTGCCAGCTCGGGACAGGGCGAGCCCCAGCATTTT.

The rearrangement uses TRBV20-1 and TRBJ1-2; 11 positions match TRBD1. This CDR3 has 14 residues. V lost 3 bases to trimming and J lost 8 bases; unmatched junction nucleotides: 8. Germline V gene data show CDR1 as DFQATT and CDR2 as SNEGSKA (reference sequence). Written as DNA, the CDR3 is TGCAGTGCTAGTTGGGGGGACAGGGGGAAAGGCTACACCTTC. It specifies CSASWGDRGKGYTF.

V and J are TRBV7-9 and TRBJ1-2; D may be TRBD1 (6 bases). Germline V lookup: CDR1 SEHNR, CDR2 FQNEAQ (reference sequence). Trimming took 7 bases from V and 6 from J, leaving 12 bases between them. There are 12 residues in the CDR3. The CDR3 nucleotides are TGTGCCAGCAACCTAGGGGGGGATGGCTACACCTTC. Its translation is CASNLGGDGYTF.

The genes are TRBV5-6 and TRBJ1-3, with D uncertain. The germline CDR1 and CDR2 sequences are SGHDT and YYEEEE. Trimming cost V 4 bases and J 3 bases, with 17 bases left between them. The CDR3 length is 16 residues. In DNA form, the CDR3 reads TGTGCCAGCAGCATGCTGATGGAGGGAGGTGGAAACACCATATATTTT. Protein product: CASSMLMEGGGNTIYF.